Below, 28 T cell receptor beta chains from the same sample are listed, as sequenced in a study of T-cell memory formation after mild COVID-19. Each CDR3 protein is one row after TCRdb ran MiXCR on the 5' RACE reads. The sample consists of hundreds of thousands of distinct CDR3 sequences, approximately 19% of them appearing once. Material for sequencing was PBMCs or a T cell subset sorted from them (not recorded which). Receptors were obtained from an adult woman who had mild COVID-19 (a few samples of this study predate the infection). Cell type and time point are not known.

This clonotype turned up a few times. The J gene is TRBJ1-1, the V gene TRBV5-5; no definite D call. The V gene's germline CDR1 is SGHKS and CDR2 YYEKEE (reference sequence). The CDR3 extends over 13 amino acids. Trimming removed 1 base from V and 3 bases from J, with 7 bases in between. The CDR3 DNA reads as TGTGCCAGCAGCTTGCCATGGGACACTGAAGCTTTCTTT. This encodes CASSLPWDTEAFF.

This clonotype was picked up a small number of times. The chain links TRBV4-2 to TRBJ2-6; D may match TRBD1 or TRBD2 (5 bases each). The V gene's germline CDR1 is LGHNA and CDR2 YNFKEQ. This CDR3 region has 21 residues. V dropped 3 bases and J dropped 4 bases, with 28 bases sitting between them. The CDR3 bases are TGTGCCAGCAGCCACTTCTCTGTAACCGGGACCCCGCGTCGAGGGGCCAACGTCCTGACTTTC. This translates into CASSHFSVTGTPRRGANVLTF.

This clonotype appeared a few times. The V gene is TRBV6-5, the J gene TRBJ2-5; 9 bases are shared with TRBD2. V lost 0 bases and J lost 5; bases outside the gene matches: 13. The CDR3 covers 18 residues. CDR1 MNHEY and CDR2 SVGAGI come from the germline V gene. As DNA, the CDR3 is TGTGCCAGCAGTTACTCGATAGCGGGAGAGGGGGAGAGGGAGACCCAGTACTTC. Its translation is CASSYSIAGEGERETQYF.

The chain joins TRBV28 to TRBJ2-2; TRBD1 agrees at 9 bases. This CDR3 has 17 residues. Germline V gives CDR1 MDHEN, CDR2 SYDVKM. The junction had 13 bases not matched to a gene; V was cut back by 7 bases and J by 4 bases. The DNA for the CDR3 is TGTGCCAGCAACCCACTTGGGGGACAGGGAAGCACCGGGGAGCTGTTTTTT. Translation: CASNPLGGQGSTGELFF.

The rearrangement links TRBV12-3 or TRBV12-4 to TRBJ2-2; D might be TRBD1 (6 bases). The CDR3 has 15 amino acids. Trimming shortened V by 4 bases and J by 3 bases, and 12 bases separated the two germline ends. CDR3 loop: CASSWQGSDTGELFF. CDR3 nucleotide sequence: TGTGCCAGCAGTTGGCAGGGGTCTGACACCGGGGAGCTGTTTTTT.

The chain carries TRBV7-8 and TRBJ2-3, with D perhaps TRBD2 (6 bases). Germline-derived CDR1 and CDR2 are SGHVS and FQNEAQ. V lost 4 bases and J 4 bases, leaving 12 bases between the germline ends. The CDR3 has 14 amino acids. The CDR3: CASSSLASADTQYF. The CDR3 DNA reads as TGTGCCAGCAGCTCCCTGGCTAGCGCAGATACGCAGTATTTT.

V is TRBV3-1 and J is TRBJ2-1; 7 positions match TRBD2. CDR1 and CDR2 from the germline V gene are LGHDT and YNNKEL (reference sequence). The CDR3 contains 14 residues. V trimming: 1 base; J trimming: 15 bases; junction bases outside the gene matches: 12. Here the CDR3 DNA reads TGTGCCAGCAGCCAAGCCGAGGGAGGGCCGGATGCGTTCTTC. This codes for CASSQAEGGPDAFF.

This chain links TRBV7-2 with TRBJ2-1, with D maybe TRBD2 (5 bases). The V gene lost 1 base and the J gene lost 9 bases, with 10 bases spanning the gap. The CDR3 has 13 amino acids. Germline V gene data show CDR1 as SGHTA and CDR2 as FQGNSA. The DNA of the CDR3 is TGTGCCAGCAGCTTAGTGAGGGTTGGTGAGCAGTTCTTC. Protein product: CASSLVRVGEQFF.

The chain couples TRBV20-1 to TRBJ2-3; TRBD2 is a possible D gene (5 bases). This CDR3 is built from 17 residues. The V and J ends lost 1 base and 0 bases respectively, with 17 bases between them. Germline CDR1 DFQATT, CDR2 SNEGSKA (reference sequence). The CDR3, as DNA: TGCAGTGCTAGAGCGGTAGCGAGACGGACTAGCACAGATACGCAGTATTTT. Translated, it gives CSARAVARRTSTDTQYF.

This chain links TRBV20-1 with TRBJ2-7; no clear D gene. This CDR3 has 11 amino acids. Trimming cost V 0 bases and J 9 bases, with 9 bases left between them. Germline lookup yields CDR1 DFQATT and CDR2 SNEGSKA (reference sequence). CDR3: CSARDRGGQYF. The CDR3 nucleotides are TGCAGTGCTAGAGATCGAGGCGGGCAGTACTTC.

The chain couples TRBV6-5 to TRBJ2-4; D is unresolved. The CDR3 extends over 10 amino acids. The ends were cut back, 8 bases at V and 4 bases at J, with 3 bases in the middle. Germline V CDR1 and CDR2: MNHEY, SVGAGI. CDR3 residues: CASGKNIQYF. The CDR3 DNA reads as TGTGCCAGCGGGAAAAACATTCAGTACTTC.

This clonotype was found a few times. J is TRBJ1-3 and V is TRBV4-1, with D hard to call. Trimming took off 3 bases at V and 5 bases at J, with 11 bases between the two ends. Germline assignment: CDR1 MGHRA and CDR2 YSYEKL. CDR3 length equals 14 residues. CDR3 protein: CASSQEGLRNTIYF. In DNA form, the CDR3 reads TGCGCCAGCAGCCAGGAGGGTCTCAGAAACACCATATATTTT.

The chain uses TRBV3-1 and TRBJ2-1; 11 positions match TRBD2. V was pared by 5 bases and J by 3 bases, with 9 bases of the junction left unmatched. The CDR3 is made up of 17 amino acids. In germline, CDR1 is LGHDT, CDR2 YNNKEL (reference sequence). CDR3 DNA: TGTGCCAGCAGCTTACTGCATCTAGCGGGAGGCTACAATGAGCAGTTCTTC. Encoded protein: CASSLLHLAGGYNEQFF.

In this sample, this clonotype turned up a few times. This sequence joins TRBV5-1 and TRBJ1-1; maybe TRBD1 (5 bases). The ends were cut back, 0 bases at V and 4 bases at J, with 10 bases in the middle. The CDR3 spans 14 residues. Germline loops: CDR1 SGHRS, CDR2 YFSETQ. The CDR3 sequence: CASSLERGLTEAFF. The CDR3 bases are TGCGCCAGCAGCTTGGAAAGGGGTCTCACTGAAGCTTTCTTT. The full variable domain, its missing parts supplied by reference TRBV5-1 and TRBJ1-1, is KAGVTQTPRYLIKTRGQQVTLSCSPISGHRSVSWYQQTPGQGLQFLFEYFSETQRNKGNFPGRFSGRQFSNSRSEMNVSTLELGDSALYLCASSLERGLTEAFFGQGTRLTVV.

CDR3 in DNA: TGTGCCACCAGTGATAGTGGCAGGGCCATGCTAGATACGCAGTATTTT. Translated, it gives CATSDSGRAMLDTQYF. The chain is built from TRBV24-1 and TRBJ2-3, with D possibly TRBD1 on 5 matching bases. The germline CDR1 and CDR2 sequences are KGHDR and SFDVKD. V shed 3 bases and J shed 5 bases, with 17 bases lying between them. This CDR3 has 16 residues.

This clonotype appeared a few times. V is TRBV20-1 and J is TRBJ2-3; D is uncertain. The CDR3 has 16 residues. Germline V lookup: CDR1 DFQATT, CDR2 SNEGSKA (reference sequence). Trimming removed 2 bases at V and 0 bases at J, with 15 bases between. CDR3: CSARRGRSLSTDTQYF. The DNA for the CDR3 is TGCAGTGCTAGACGCGGCAGGAGCCTCAGCACAGATACGCAGTATTTT.

This clonotype was detected a few times. The rearrangement joins TRBV6-5 to TRBJ2-7; 9 bases are a match to TRBD1. Germline V CDR1 and CDR2: MNHEY, SVGAGI. CDR3 length: 15 residues. The trim removed 4 bases at V and 4 bases at J, leaving 8 bases unmatched. CDR3 residues: CASSSPGTGSYEQYF. The CDR3 DNA reads TGTGCCAGCAGTTCCCCCGGGACAGGGTCTTACGAGCAGTACTTC.

This clonotype was recorded many times. The junction departs from germline at one end; a sequencing error may be responsible. V and J are TRBV5-1 and TRBJ2-3, with 10 bases fitting TRBD1. From germline, CDR1 is SGHRS and CDR2 YFSETQ. The CDR3 contains 14 residues. The CDR3 region is CASSRDRGTDTQYF. The CDR3 coding sequence is TGTGCCAGCAGCCGGGACAGGGGTACAGATACGCAGTATTTT.

The V call is TRBV4-1, the J call TRBJ2-1; TRBD2 aligns across 8 bases. The germline CDR1 and CDR2 sequences are MGHRA and YSYEKL. CDR3 length: 17 amino acids. With V trimmed by 4 bases and J by 7 bases, 15 bases remained unmatched. The CDR3 DNA reads as TGCGCCAGCAGCCCCTGGTCTTTGCTAGCGGGCGAGAATGAGCAGTTCTTC. Translated, it gives CASSPWSLLAGENEQFF.

This clonotype was detected many times. The V and J genes are TRBV5-1 and TRBJ2-7; 8 positions agree with TRBD1. CDR1 and CDR2 (germline): SGHRS, YFSETQ. The V gene end was trimmed by 4 bases and the J gene end by 7 bases; junction bases not matched to a gene: 10. This CDR3 contains 14 residues. The CDR3 region is CASSPGQAVGEQYF. CDR3 nucleotides: TGCGCCAGCAGCCCGGGACAGGCTGTGGGGGAGCAGTACTTC.

This clonotype came up a few times. This sequence joins TRBV27 and TRBJ1-2, with D tentatively TRBD1 (5 bases). Germline assignment: CDR1 MNHEY and CDR2 SMNVEV (reference sequence). Trimming removed 3 bases at V and 4 bases at J, with 9 bases between. CDR3 length: 13 amino acids. The CDR3 nucleotides are TGTGCCAGCAGTTTCAGGGCTGGCTATGGCTACACCTTC. It yields the protein CASSFRAGYGYTF.

The J gene is TRBJ2-3, the V gene TRBV27; D remains ambiguous. This CDR3 contains 14 residues. Trimming stripped 3 bases from V and 2 bases from J, with 9 bases between. Germline assignment: CDR1 MNHEY and CDR2 SMNVEV (reference sequence). The CDR3 coding sequence is TGTGCCAGCAGTTTCACTGCCTCCACAGATACGCAGTATTTT. Translating it yields CASSFTASTDTQYF.

V usage is TRBV11-1 and J usage is TRBJ2-7, with TRBD1 matching over 10 bases. This CDR3 is built from 15 residues. Trimming removed 7 bases from V and 4 bases from J; junction bases left unmatched: 10. CDR1 and CDR2 from the germline V gene are SGHAT and FQDESV (reference sequence). The CDR3 DNA reads as TGTGCCAGCAACAAGGGCGACAGGGGGCAATACGAGCAGTACTTC. It codes for CASNKGDRGQYEQYF.

The chain links TRBV6-2 or TRBV6-3 to TRBJ1-2; no firm D call. V was shortened by 2 bases and J by 4 bases, with 8 bases between the two germline ends. CDR3 size: 13 residues. Germline loops: CDR1 MNHEY, CDR2 SVGEGT. The CDR3 is CASSYRASYGYTF. The DNA of the CDR3 is TGTGCCAGCAGTTACAGGGCGTCCTATGGCTACACCTTC.

V is TRBV30 and J is TRBJ1-2; no clear D. Trimming removed 0 bases at V and 0 bases at J, with 5 bases between. CDR1 and CDR2 (germline): GTSNPN, SVGIG (reference sequence). This CDR3 has 13 residues. The CDR3 sequence is CAWSVQSNYGYTF. The CDR3, as DNA: TGTGCCTGGAGTGTACAGTCTAACTATGGCTACACCTTC.

The table lists this clonotype with a count of one. The rearrangement joins TRBV4-2 to TRBJ2-3; 8 bases line up with TRBD2. Germline CDR1 reads LGHNA; CDR2 reads YNFKEQ. This CDR3 contains 17 residues. V was clipped by 3 bases and J by 4 bases; unmatched bases: 12. The CDR3 nucleotides are TGTGCCAGCAGCCATCCCCCAGGACTAGCTCTAGCAGATACGCAGTATTTT. Its protein product is CASSHPPGLALADTQYF.

The chain uses TRBV5-1 and TRBJ1-3, with D possibly TRBD1 on 6 matching bases. This CDR3 spans 15 amino acids. Deletions cut 5 bases from V and 0 bases from J, with 12 bases between. Germline V gene lookup returns CDR1 SGHRS and CDR2 YFSETQ. CDR3 protein: CASSPGDSSGNTIYF. CDR3 bases: TGCGCCAGCAGTCCAGGGGACTCCTCTGGAAACACCATATATTTT.

This clonotype showed up just a few times. The rearrangement links TRBV12-3 or TRBV12-4 to TRBJ2-1; no firm D call. The CDR3 sequence is 12 residues long. V lost 3 bases, J lost 10 bases, and 10 bases lay in between. CDR3 sequence: CASSFSRPEQFF. DNA for the CDR3: TGTGCCAGCAGTTTTTCCCGACCCGAGCAGTTCTTC.